What follows are 30 T cell receptor beta chains derived from one specimen sequenced in a study of blood T cell repertoires in COVID-19. TCRdb keeps only in-frame clones here, not all; method: immunoSEQ multiplex PCR. Of some 490,000 clones in the sample, 75% to 90% were seen once. The sequenced material came from peripheral blood. Receptors were obtained from a human donor in a cohort sampled during active COVID-19.

The V call is TRBV6-4, the J call TRBJ2-7; 7 bases agree with TRBD1. After removal of 4 bases from V and 0 bases from J, the junction contained 9 bases not matched to a gene. The CDR3 is 16 amino acids. In germline, CDR1 is MRHNA, CDR2 SNTAGT. This CDR3 is CASSVRGGASSYEQYF. The CDR3 region has the DNA TGTGCCAGCAGTGTCCGAGGGGGCGCGAGCTCCTACGAGCAGTACTTC.

The V and J genes are TRBV30 and TRBJ1-1; perhaps TRBD1 as D (6 bases). CDR3 length: 14 amino acids. Germline lookup yields CDR1 GTSNPN and CDR2 SVGIG (reference sequence). Trimming left V 4 bases short and J 5 bases short, with 17 bases between. CDR3 DNA: TGTGCCTGGACCAAATGGGGGCTTGGGACTGAAGCTTTCTTT. As protein: CAWTKWGLGTEAFF.

The chain employs TRBV7-9 and TRBJ2-3, with TRBD1 as a possible D gene (5 bases). This CDR3 region has 15 residues. V shed 0 bases and J shed 6 bases, with 13 bases lying between them. Germline-derived CDR1 and CDR2 are SEHNR and FQNEAQ (reference sequence). The CDR3 is CASSLAGPAGDTQYF. The CDR3 DNA follows: TGTGCCAGCAGCTTAGCGGGGCCAGCAGGCGATACGCAGTATTTT.

The rearrangement uses TRBV7-3 and TRBJ1-5; D is possibly TRBD1 (6 bases). Between the trimmed V and J ends, which lost 4 bases and 0 bases, there was a span of 25 bases. The germline gives CDR1 SGHTA, CDR2 FQGTGA. The CDR3 runs to 20 residues. The CDR3 is CASSSRRGGGQVNSNQPQHF. The CDR3, as DNA: TGTGCCAGCAGCTCCCGGAGAGGTGGGGGCCAGGTTAATAGCAATCAGCCCCAGCATTTT. The full variable domain, in which reference TRBV7-3 and TRBJ1-5 provide the parts outside the CDR3, is GAGVSQTPSNKVTEKGKYVELRCDPISGHTALYWYRQSLGQGPEFLIYFQGTGAADDSGLPNDRFFAVRPEGSVSTLKIQRTERGDSAVYLCASSSRRGGGQVNSNQPQHFGDGTRLSIL.

The CDR3 reads CASSQDLLETSEQFF. CDR3 nucleotide sequence: TGTGCCAGCAGCCAAGATTTACTAGAAACTAGTGAGCAGTTCTTC. The chain recombines TRBV4-2 with TRBJ2-1; maybe TRBD2 (5 bases). The CDR3 totals 15 residues. The ends were cut back, 0 bases at V and 9 bases at J, with 15 bases in the middle. Germline V lookup: CDR1 LGHNA, CDR2 YNFKEQ.

The rearrangement joins TRBV30 to TRBJ1-2; no firm D call. The ends were cut back, 4 bases at V and 8 bases at J, with 11 bases in the middle. Germline CDR1 GTSNPN, CDR2 SVGIG (reference sequence). The CDR3 has 11 residues. In DNA, the CDR3 is TGTGCCTGGACTTCATTGAGGGGCTACACCTTC. Protein sequence: CAWTSLRGYTF.

The chain uses TRBV18 and TRBJ2-4; the match to TRBD1 covers 7 bases. Per germline, CDR1 KGHSH and CDR2 LQKENI. This CDR3 spans 12 amino acids. The J segment lost 8 bases and the V segment lost 3 bases, leaving 1 base of the junction unmatched. CDR3 protein: CASSPTGDIQYF. CDR3 DNA: TGTGCCAGCTCACCTACAGGGGACATTCAGTACTTC.

V gene TRBV15 combines with J gene TRBJ1-5; D not resolved. Germline lookup yields CDR1 LNHNV and CDR2 YYDKDF (reference sequence). The length of the CDR3 is 16 residues. V was cut by 5 bases and J by 3 bases, with 17 bases left in between. CDR3 residues: CATSPERRVSNQPQHF. The CDR3 coding sequence is TGTGCCACCAGCCCCGAAAGACGGGTATCCAATCAGCCCCAGCATTTT.

The chain combines TRBV6-1 with TRBJ1-2; D gene uncertain. The germline V gene has CDR1 MNHNS and CDR2 SASEGT. The CDR3 has 13 amino acids. The V end lost 2 bases, the J end lost 2 bases, and 6 bases lay between the germline ends. CDR3 in DNA: TGTGCCAGCAGTGAATCGGGGAACTATGGCTACACCTTC. Translation gives CASSESGNYGYTF.

V usage is TRBV5-6 and J usage is TRBJ1-5; 8 positions agree with TRBD1. The germline V gene encodes CDR1 SGHDT and CDR2 YYEEEE. J was trimmed by 2 bases and V by 4 bases; bases with no gene match: 8. This CDR3 contains 16 residues. In DNA form, the CDR3 reads TGTGCCAGCAGCCACCGCCAGGGGGCCGGCAATCAGCCCCAGCATTTT. Translated, it gives CASSHRQGAGNQPQHF. Complete variable domain (other parts from reference TRBV5-6 and TRBJ1-5): DAGVTQSPTHLIKTRGQQVTLRCSPKSGHDTVSWYQQALGQGPQFIFQYYEEEERQRGNFPDRFSGHQFPNYSSELNVNALLLGDSALYLCASSHRQGAGNQPQHFGDGTRLSIL.

The chain has TRBV5-4 and TRBJ1-2, with TRBD1 matching 7 bases. The junction had 7 bases not matched to a gene; V was cut back by 2 bases and J by 3 bases. The CDR3 consists of 15 residues. CDR1 and CDR2 from the germline V gene are SGHNT and YYREEE (reference sequence). Here the CDR3 DNA reads TGTGCCAGCAGCTTTCCCTCAGGGGGGCACTATGGCTACACCTTC. Its translation is CASSFPSGGHYGYTF.

This clone was picked up many times. The genes are TRBV4-3 and TRBJ1-2; 7 bases match TRBD1. V gave up 3 bases and J gave up 4 bases; unmatched junction bases: 20. The germline V gene has CDR1 LGHNA and CDR2 YSLEER. The CDR3 is 19 residues long. The CDR3 spells CASSHHTKATRGLFYGYTF. For the CDR3, the DNA is TGCGCCAGCAGCCACCACACGAAGGCGACAAGGGGGCTCTTCTATGGCTACACCTTC.

The genes are TRBV29-1 and TRBJ2-7; D not resolved. Between the trimmed V and J ends, which lost 2 bases and 7 bases, there was a span of 15 bases. Germline CDR1 and CDR2: SQVTM and ANQGSEA. The CDR3 runs 13 residues. The CDR3 DNA sequence: TGCAGCGTTGAATTACTCACCCTCAGGGAGCAGTACTTC. It is translated as CSVELLTLREQYF.

This clone was detected once. The CDR3 protein is CASSQGQSINYGYTF. CDR3 bases: TGTGCCAGCAGCCAAGGACAGTCTATCAACTATGGCTACACCTTC. The rearrangement links TRBV4-2 to TRBJ1-2; D is perhaps TRBD1 (5 bases). Germline lookup yields CDR1 LGHNA and CDR2 YNFKEQ. The V and J ends lost 1 base and 2 bases respectively, with 11 bases between them. The CDR3 is made up of 15 amino acids.

The J gene is TRBJ2-7, the V gene TRBV5-1; 9 bases are a match to TRBD2. CDR1 and CDR2 from the germline V gene are SGHRS and YFSETQ. The CDR3 sequence is 15 residues long. J was trimmed by 3 bases and V by 0 bases; bases with no gene match: 4. The CDR3 reads CASSLVASGNYEQYF. CDR3 nucleotide sequence: TGCGCCAGCAGCTTGGTGGCTAGCGGGAACTACGAGCAGTACTTC.

The chain combines TRBV19 with TRBJ2-5; weak D call: TRBD1 (6 bases). Between the trimmed V and J ends, which lost 9 bases and 5 bases, there was a span of 16 bases. Germline V gives CDR1 LNHDA, CDR2 SQIVND (reference sequence). The length of the CDR3 is 13 residues. The CDR3: CASAGQSVETQYF. The CDR3, as DNA: TGTGCCAGCGCCGGACAGTCAGTGGAGACCCAGTACTTC.

J is TRBJ1-1 and V is TRBV6-2 or TRBV6-3, with a tentative D call TRBD1 (5 bases). Germline CDR1 and CDR2: MNHEY and SVGEGT. The CDR3 has 11 amino acids. The V end was cut by 5 bases, the J end by 11 bases, with 12 bases between. The CDR3 DNA sequence: TGTGCCAGCAGTACGGGGGATGGGGCTTTCTTT. Translated, it gives CASSTGDGAFF.

The V call is TRBV9, the J call TRBJ2-1, with D perhaps matching TRBD1 (6 bases). CDR3 length: 16 residues. Trimming cost V 0 bases and J 7 bases, with 17 bases left between them. Per the germline V gene, CDR1 is SGDLS and CDR2 is YYNGEE. For the CDR3, the DNA is TGTGCCAGCAGCGTAGCTTATGGGACACCCTCTAATGAGCAGTTCTTC. Translating it yields CASSVAYGTPSNEQFF.

The rearrangement links TRBV11-2 to TRBJ1-5; D remains ambiguous. Trimming took 5 bases from V and 2 from J, leaving 13 bases between them. In germline, CDR1 is SGHAT, CDR2 FQNNGV. The CDR3 contains 15 residues. This CDR3 is CASSLRGWGNQPQHF. The CDR3 bases are TGTGCCAGCAGCCTGCGGGGATGGGGCAATCAGCCCCAGCATTTT.

This clone was observed once. The V and J genes are TRBV19 and TRBJ1-5, with TRBD1 as a possible D gene (6 bases). V lost 7 bases to trimming and J lost 9 bases, with 16 bases between them. Germline CDR1 LNHDA, CDR2 SQIVND (reference sequence). The CDR3 length is 13 residues. The CDR3 nucleotides are TGTGCCAGTACCGTCGACGTGACAGGGCCCCAGCATTTT. Its protein product is CASTVDVTGPQHF.

The V gene is TRBV19, the J gene TRBJ1-1; the match to TRBD1 covers 9 bases. With 3 bases clipped from V and 6 bases from J, the junction kept 5 bases outside the gene matches. Germline V lookup: CDR1 LNHDA, CDR2 SQIVND (reference sequence). This CDR3 spans 14 amino acids. The CDR3 bases are TGTGCCAGTAGTATTGACAGGGGGATCGCTGAAGCTTTCTTT. Translated: CASSIDRGIAEAFF.

The chain joins TRBV13 to TRBJ2-3; 8 bases fit TRBD1. Trimming took 4 bases from V and 3 from J; bases not matched to a gene: 6. CDR1 PRHDT and CDR2 FYEKMQ come from the germline V gene (reference sequence). The CDR3 runs 15 residues. As DNA, the CDR3 is TGTGCCAGCAGCTCACCGGACAGGGTTACAGATACGCAGTATTTT. Residues: CASSSPDRVTDTQYF. The full variable domain, completed using reference TRBV13 and TRBJ2-3, is AAGVIQSPRHLIKEKRETATLKCYPIPRHDTVYWYQQGPGQDPQFLISFYEKMQSDKGSIPDRFSAQQFSDYHSELNMSSLELGDSALYFCASSSPDRVTDTQYFGPGTRLTVL.

The chain has TRBV2 and TRBJ2-1; no definite D call. The V end was cut by 1 base, the J end by 9 bases, with 10 bases between. CDR1 is SNHLY, CDR2 FYNNEI, per germline. This CDR3 comprises 13 residues. The CDR3 loop is CASSEVGRGEQFF. The CDR3 coding sequence is TGTGCCAGCAGTGAAGTAGGCCGCGGTGAGCAGTTCTTC.

The chain uses TRBV11-3 and TRBJ2-6, with 7 bases fitting TRBD1. V trimming: 3 bases; J trimming: 2 bases; junction bases outside the gene matches: 4. The CDR3 sequence is 16 residues long. Looked up from germline, CDR1 is SGHNT and CDR2 is YENEEA. The CDR3 region has the DNA TGTGCCAGCAGCTTCGTAAGGGGGCCTGGGGCCAACGTCCTGACTTTC. Translation: CASSFVRGPGANVLTF.

This rearrangement joins TRBV19 to TRBJ2-6, with 8 nucleotides matching TRBD1. The junction had 15 bases not matched to a gene; V was cut back by 3 bases and J by 2 bases. The CDR3 runs 20 residues. Looked up from germline, CDR1 is LNHDA and CDR2 is SQIVND (reference sequence). This CDR3 reads CASSIPKLQPGGAGANVLTF. The DNA of the CDR3 is TGTGCCAGTAGTATCCCCAAACTCCAGCCAGGGGGCGCTGGGGCCAACGTCCTGACTTTC.

This sequence joins TRBV28 and TRBJ1-6; a weak D match, TRBD1 (6 bases). The V end was cut by 7 bases, the J end by 10 bases, with 20 bases between. Per the germline V gene, CDR1 is MDHEN and CDR2 is SYDVKM. The CDR3 has 15 residues. CDR3 DNA: TGTGCCAGCACCAAATCCCGGACAGCCCTCTCACCCCTCCACTTT. It is translated as CASTKSRTALSPLHF.

This chain links TRBV6-1 with TRBJ1-5; possibly TRBD1 for D (5 bases). This CDR3 is 14 amino acids long. Germline V gene data show CDR1 as MNHNS and CDR2 as SASEGT. V shed 1 base and J shed 2 bases, with 6 bases lying between them. CDR3: CASSEGRGNQPQHF. The CDR3 DNA follows: TGTGCCAGCAGTGAAGGCAGGGGCAATCAGCCCCAGCATTTT.

CDR3 sequence: CASSGADRMYGYTF. The CDR3 nucleotides are TGTGCCAGCAGTGGGGCGGACAGGATGTATGGCTACACCTTC. The chain has TRBV2 and TRBJ1-2; 7 nucleotides align to TRBD1. Germline-derived CDR1 and CDR2 are SNHLY and FYNNEI. V shed 4 bases and J 5 bases; nucleotides not matched to a gene: 7. The CDR3 totals 14 residues.

V and J are TRBV4-3 and TRBJ2-7; 7 bases are shared with TRBD1. CDR1 is LGHNA and CDR2 is YSLEER in the germline V gene. CDR3 length equals 17 residues. The V gene end was trimmed by 3 bases and the J gene end by 4 bases; junction bases not matched to a gene: 15. CDR3 sequence reads: CASSQVFIGTVVYEQYF. The CDR3 bases are TGCGCCAGCAGCCAGGTGTTTATTGGGACAGTGGTATACGAGCAGTACTTC.

In this sample, this clone turned up a few times. V is TRBV24-1 and J is TRBJ2-5; D remains ambiguous. This CDR3 is built from 16 residues. Trimming left V 4 bases short and J 7 bases short, with 21 bases between. From germline, CDR1 is KGHDR and CDR2 SFDVKD. The CDR3 DNA reads as TGTGCCACCAGTGACCAGACCCCAGGAACCGCCGGGACCCAGTACTTC. It is translated as CATSDQTPGTAGTQYF.